Below are 30 T cell receptor beta chains sequenced from a single sample in a study of persistence of HIV-infected CD4 T cells. The libraries were made with immunoSEQ version 4 in survey mode. The method was immunoSEQ multiplex PCR; TCRdb's version includes in-frame clones alone and lacks a portion of them. The table has about 48,000 clones, around 75% seen once. No antigen has been identified for these receptors. Cells were stimulated with CMV-infected fibroblast lysates at roughly 10 ug/mL. Memory cells lacking CD40L and CD69 with high CD45RO were sorted. The input for sequencing was CD4+ T cells sorted from PBMCs after roughly 17-hour stimulation, taken from a patient who received antiretroviral therapy. Receptors were obtained from an adult man with HIV who was CMV-seropositive.

The J gene is TRBJ1-1, the V gene TRBV2; no clear D gene. The CDR3 runs to 11 residues. V lost 2 bases and J 8 bases, leaving 6 bases between the germline ends. Germline CDR1 SNHLY, CDR2 FYNNEI. CDR3 in DNA: TGTGCCAGCAGTGAAACAGTGGAAGCTTTCTTT. Its protein is CASSETVEAFF.

The V call is TRBV7-6, the J call TRBJ1-1; no clear D gene. This CDR3 comprises 17 residues. Germline V CDR1 and CDR2: SGHVS, FNYEAQ. Deletions cut 4 bases from V and 0 bases from J, with 18 bases between. The CDR3 reads CASSSGTSTFMNTEAFF. CDR3 sequence (DNA): TGTGCCAGCAGCTCCGGTACGAGTACTTTCATGAACACTGAAGCTTTCTTT.

In its sample, this clone was seen once. J is TRBJ2-4 and V is TRBV6-5, with D unclear. This CDR3 comprises 15 residues. Trimming left V 0 bases short and J 0 bases short, with 6 bases between. The germline gives CDR1 MNHEY, CDR2 SVGAGI. CDR3 sequence (DNA): TGTGCCAGCAGTTACTCAGTCATAGCCAAAAACATTCAGTACTTC. This codes for CASSYSVIAKNIQYF.

The chain has TRBV5-1 and TRBJ2-1; 9 nucleotides line up with TRBD1. Germline-derived CDR1 and CDR2 are SGHRS and YFSETQ. After removal of 4 bases from V and 7 bases from J, the junction contained 9 bases not matched to a gene. The CDR3 spans 15 residues. CDR3 amino acids: CASSRRGGTGNEQFF. The CDR3 bases are TGCGCCAGCAGCCGGAGGGGAGGGACAGGGAATGAGCAGTTCTTC.

This clone was recorded a few times. The chain uses TRBV6-5 and TRBJ1-2, with D possibly TRBD1 on 5 matching bases. The CDR3 consists of 15 residues. Trimming removed 8 bases at V and 2 bases at J, with 18 bases between. Germline V CDR1 and CDR2: MNHEY, SVGAGI. The CDR3 reads CASHVGRQPNYGYTF. CDR3 bases: TGTGCCAGCCACGTCGGGAGACAGCCGAACTATGGCTACACCTTC.

This clone appeared once. The chain carries TRBV6-5 and TRBJ2-1; D is unclear. Trimming left V 7 bases short and J 5 bases short, with 9 bases between. The CDR3 extends over 12 amino acids. Germline V gives CDR1 MNHEY, CDR2 SVGAGI. The CDR3 DNA sequence: TGTGCCAGCACAATGAGAAACAATGAGCAGTTCTTC. It specifies CASTMRNNEQFF.

The chain couples TRBV6-2 or TRBV6-3 to TRBJ1-4; 12 bases are shared with TRBD1. There are 19 residues in the CDR3. V was pared by 4 bases and J by 0 bases, with 9 bases of the junction left unmatched. CDR1 and CDR2 (germline): MNHEY, SVGEGT. The CDR3 DNA reads TGTGCCAGCAGTTGGGGGACAGGGGGCCCCCTTACAACTAATGAAAAACTGTTTTTT. Its protein is CASSWGTGGPLTTNEKLFF.

The chain combines TRBV5-1 with TRBJ1-4; TRBD1 is a possible D gene (5 bases). Trimming stripped 0 bases from V and 3 bases from J, with 15 bases between. CDR1 and CDR2 from the germline V gene are SGHRS and YFSETQ. This CDR3 has 17 amino acids. The CDR3 DNA reads as TGCGCCAGCAGCTTGGCGGTATCAGGGAGGCCTAATGAAAAACTGTTTTTT. The encoded protein is CASSLAVSGRPNEKLFF.

The rearrangement joins TRBV6-5 to TRBJ1-1, with D tentatively TRBD1 (5 bases). Germline CDR1 MNHEY, CDR2 SVGAGI. The CDR3 spans 16 residues. V was trimmed by 2 bases and J by 5 bases, leaving 18 bases between them. CDR3: CASSYGTSQLATEAFF. In DNA form, the CDR3 reads TGTGCCAGCAGTTACGGGACGTCTCAATTGGCGACTGAAGCTTTCTTT.

Details on this clone: The junction differs from germline at one of its ends, possibly a read error. J is TRBJ2-2 and V is TRBV7-7; 7 bases match TRBD1. Germline-derived CDR1 and CDR2 are SSHAT and FNYEAQ (reference sequence). This CDR3 has 17 amino acids. The CDR3 sequence is CASSLLTGTANTGELFF. CDR3 DNA: TGTGCTAGCAGCTTACTTACCGGGACAGCGAACACCGGGGAGCTGTTTTTT.

This clone appeared a single time. J is TRBJ2-7 and V is TRBV3-1 (or the pseudogene TRBV3-2); 8 positions match TRBD2. The germline V gene has CDR1 LGHDT and CDR2 YNNKEL (reference sequence). The CDR3 contains 17 residues. V lost 0 bases to trimming and J lost 2 bases; unmatched junction nucleotides: 9. The CDR3 region has the DNA TGTGCCAGCAGCCAAGATGGGTTGGCGGGAGGCCCCTACGAGCAGTACTTC. Translation gives CASSQDGLAGGPYEQYF.

The rearrangement links TRBV19 to TRBJ1-4; TRBD1 might be the D (5 bases). Trimming removed 4 bases at V and 1 base at J, with 19 bases between. The CDR3 totals 18 residues. Germline values: CDR1 LNHDA, CDR2 SQIVND (reference sequence). The CDR3 DNA follows: TGTGCCAGTAGTACCCGATCACGGGACGGAGTAACTAATGAAAAACTGTTTTTT. Its translation is CASSTRSRDGVTNEKLFF.

This sequence joins TRBV20-1 and TRBJ1-2; D gene unclear. CDR3 size: 11 residues. CDR1 and CDR2 from the germline V gene are DFQATT and SNEGSKA (reference sequence). Between the trimmed V and J ends, which lost 5 bases and 7 bases, there was a span of 11 bases. The CDR3 region has the DNA TGCAGTGCTCGCCGGGATATTGGCTACACCTTC. Its protein product is CSARRDIGYTF.

This chain joins TRBV5-5 and TRBJ2-3, with D possibly matching TRBD1 (6 bases). Germline values: CDR1 SGHKS, CDR2 YYEKEE (reference sequence). This CDR3 is built from 13 residues. V lost 2 bases and J lost 6, with 10 bases in between. The chain's CDR3 is CASSFRGDDTQYF. DNA for the CDR3: TGTGCCAGCAGCTTCAGGGGCGATGATACGCAGTATTTT. Full variable domain (rest looked up from reference TRBV5-5 and TRBJ2-3): DAGVTQSPTHLIKTRGQQVTLRCSPISGHKSVSWYQQVLGQGPQFIFQYYEKEERGRGNFPDRFSARQFPNYSSELNVNALLLGDSALYLCASSFRGDDTQYFGPGTRLTVL.

V gene TRBV27 combines with J gene TRBJ1-6; D unclear. In germline, CDR1 is MNHEY, CDR2 SMNVEV (reference sequence). Trimming took 10 bases from V and 2 from J, leaving 12 bases between them. The CDR3 is 14 amino acids. The chain's CDR3 is CAIMDPTYNSPLHF. The DNA for the CDR3 is TGTGCCATAATGGACCCTACCTATAATTCACCCCTCCACTTT.

The chain is built from TRBV6-6 and TRBJ1-4; 7 bases are a match to TRBD1. This CDR3 is 16 amino acids long. V trimming: 6 bases; J trimming: 0 bases; junction bases outside the gene matches: 7. Germline V gene lookup returns CDR1 MNHNY and CDR2 SVGAGI (reference sequence). The CDR3 bases are TGTGCCAGCAGCTCCGGGACAGCTGCAACTAATGAAAAACTGTTTTTT. This translates into CASSSGTAATNEKLFF.

This clone came up once. The rearrangement uses TRBV6-2 or TRBV6-3 and TRBJ2-3; D unclear. The CDR3 has 15 amino acids. Between the trimmed V and J ends, which lost 2 bases and 11 bases, there was a span of 20 bases. Germline CDR1 reads MNHEY; CDR2 reads SVGEGT. The CDR3 here is CASSYPQRWAIRQYF. DNA of the CDR3: TGTGCCAGCAGTTACCCCCAGAGGTGGGCTATCAGGCAGTATTTT.

V is TRBV6-1 and J is TRBJ1-2, with D maybe TRBD1 (5 bases). Germline V CDR1 and CDR2: MNHNS, SASEGT. This CDR3 has 13 residues. The V and J ends lost 1 base and 4 bases respectively, with 7 bases between them. This CDR3 is CASSEETGYGYTF. The DNA of the CDR3 is TGTGCCAGCAGTGAAGAAACAGGCTATGGCTACACCTTC.

The chain has TRBV6-6 and TRBJ2-3; no definite D call. CDR3 length: 14 amino acids. CDR1 and CDR2 from the germline V gene are MNHNY and SVGAGI (reference sequence). With 2 bases removed from V and 2 bases from J, the gap between germline ends came to 8 bases. The CDR3 DNA reads TGTGCCAGCAGTTACGATGCAGTCACAGATACGCAGTATTTT. This gives the protein CASSYDAVTDTQYF.

The CDR3 coding sequence is TGTGCCAGTAGTAGCCTCGCCGGGGCCTACGAGCAGTACTTC. Translating it yields CASSSLAGAYEQYF. This chain uses TRBV19 with TRBJ2-7; maybe TRBD2 (5 bases). Per germline, CDR1 LNHDA and CDR2 SQIVND (reference sequence). With 4 bases removed from V and 2 bases from J, the gap between germline ends came to 12 bases. This CDR3 is built from 14 residues.

This clone was observed a few times. This chain joins TRBV6-2 or TRBV6-3 and TRBJ2-5; D is undetermined. The CDR3 runs 16 residues. Trimming removed 0 bases from V and 7 bases from J, with 18 bases in between. CDR1 and CDR2 from the germline V gene are MNHEY and SVGEGT. CDR3 region: CASSYSISGPPGTQYF. The CDR3 region has the DNA TGTGCCAGCAGTTACTCGATATCAGGACCTCCGGGGACCCAGTACTTC.

The chain is built from TRBV21-1 and TRBJ1-2. TRBV21-1 is listed as a pseudogene. The CDR3 spans 13 residues. The CDR3 nucleotides are TGTGCCAGCAGCAAAGCGGGGGTCAATGGCTACACCTTC. Residues: CASSKAGVNGYTF.

V and J are TRBV30 and TRBJ1-6; D is perhaps TRBD1 (5 bases). The V gene's germline CDR1 is GTSNPN and CDR2 SVGIG (reference sequence). The CDR3 length is 12 residues. V was pared by 3 bases and J by 16 bases, with 16 bases between. Here the CDR3 DNA reads TGTGCCTGGAGCGCCGACGAGGGGCCTCTCCACTTT. This codes for CAWSADEGPLHF.

This rearrangement joins TRBV7-2 to TRBJ2-7, with TRBD2 identical over 8 bases. The CDR3 is 14 amino acids. Germline CDR1 and CDR2: SGHTA and FQGNSA. With 0 bases clipped from V and 7 bases from J, the junction kept 5 bases outside the gene matches. The CDR3 region has the DNA TGTGCCAGCAGCTTAGCCTTTGGCGGGGGGGAGCAGTACTTC. Translating gives CASSLAFGGGEQYF.

In its sample, this clone was seen once. This CDR3 reads CAISESMGREKLFF. The CDR3 DNA reads TGTGCCATCAGTGAGTCGATGGGGAGGGAAAAACTGTTTTTT. J is TRBJ1-4 and V is TRBV10-3; D call uncertain. The CDR3 totals 14 residues. Trimming stripped 0 bases from V and 8 bases from J, with 10 bases between. From germline, CDR1 is ENHRY and CDR2 SYGVKD.

To note about this clone: One end of the junction does not line up with germline, which may come from a read error. The genes are TRBV7-7 and TRBJ2-3; TRBD1 or TRBD2 may be the D gene (5 bases each). The germline CDR1 and CDR2 sequences are SSHAT and FNYEAQ (reference sequence). The CDR3 sequence is 15 residues long. CDR3 in amino acids: CASSLRPGTTDTQYF. Written as DNA, the CDR3 is TGTGCTAGCAGCTTACGCCCGGGGACCACAGATACGCAGTATTTT.

The V call is TRBV4-1, the J call TRBJ2-2; D gene ambiguous. The CDR3 spans 14 residues. V lost 0 bases and J 9 bases, leaving 11 bases between the germline ends. Germline assignment: CDR1 MGHRA and CDR2 YSYEKL. The CDR3 coding sequence is TGCGCCAGCAGCCAAGATGTCCAGCCCCGGGAGCTGTTTTTT. It is translated as CASSQDVQPRELFF.

The gene calls are TRBV7-9 and TRBJ2-5; D is uncertain. V lost 1 base, J lost 4 bases, and 10 bases lay in between. CDR1 and CDR2 from the germline V gene are SEHNR and FQNEAQ (reference sequence). This CDR3 has 14 amino acids. The CDR3 sequence is CASSLGLRTETQYF. DNA of the CDR3: TGTGCCAGCAGCTTAGGTCTCAGAACAGAGACCCAGTACTTC.

The chain has TRBV4-3 and TRBJ2-2; D assignment may be TRBD1 or TRBD2 (5 bases each). Between the trimmed V and J ends, which lost 5 bases and 0 bases, there was a span of 10 bases. Germline V gene data show CDR1 as LGHNA and CDR2 as YSLEER. This CDR3 spans 15 amino acids. CDR3 in amino acids: CASSWGYPNTGELFF. Here the CDR3 DNA reads TGCGCCAGCAGCTGGGGGTACCCGAACACCGGGGAGCTGTTTTTT.

V usage is TRBV4-1 and J usage is TRBJ1-1; weak D call: TRBD1 (5 bases). CDR3 length equals 17 residues. V was trimmed by 0 bases and J by 1 base, leaving 15 bases between them. Germline CDR1 and CDR2: MGHRA and YSYEKL. CDR3 amino acids: CASSQDTLTRENTEAFF. The CDR3 nucleotides are TGCGCCAGCAGCCAAGATACCCTTACCAGGGAGAACACTGAAGCTTTCTTT.